The 15 T cell receptor beta chains reported below all come from one sample, sequenced in a study of T cells expressing NK-cell markers. Following a re-call of the 5' RACE reads, TCRdb has one entry per CDR3 protein and lacks DNA. Its listing shows about 410,000 distinct CDR3 sequences. Sequencing was performed on blood T cells: a sorted CD56 or NKG2C T cell subset, CD4+ or CD8+ T cells, or bulk PBMC T cells (not recorded which). The receptors shown here come from a woman in her forties or fifties in good health.

The rearrangement links TRBV2 to TRBJ2-2. There are 14 residues in the CDR3. Per germline, CDR1 SNHLY and CDR2 FYNNEI. CDR3: CASSTSMSTGELFF.

V gene TRBV5-1 combines with J gene TRBJ2-7. Per the germline V gene, CDR1 is SGHRS and CDR2 is YFSETQ. The CDR3 totals 13 residues. CDR3: CASSLDGAYEQYF.

V is TRBV20-1 and J is TRBJ2-5; the TCRdb call, TRBD1, lacks DNA for checking. The CDR3 length is 12 residues. Germline lookup yields CDR1 DFQATT and CDR2 SNEGSKA (reference sequence). CDR3 residues: CSAWDRGETQYF.

The rearrangement uses TRBV2 and TRBJ1-2; TCRdb indicates TRBD1, and absent DNA this call remains unverified. Germline-derived CDR1 and CDR2 are SNHLY and FYNNEI. The CDR3 contains 15 residues. This CDR3 reads CASSETRQANYGYTF.

The CDR3 sequence is CASSPDGADGEQYF. V gene TRBV5-1 combines with J gene TRBJ2-7; TCRdb reports TRBD1, a call that lacks DNA to check it against. The CDR3 consists of 14 residues. CDR1 and CDR2 from the germline V gene are SGHRS and YFSETQ.

The V and J genes are TRBV29-1 and TRBJ1-2; TCRdb reports TRBD1, a call that lacks DNA to check it against. This CDR3 region has 12 residues. The germline V gene has CDR1 SQVTM and CDR2 ANQGSEA. The chain's CDR3 is CSTSGTDYGYTF.

The V and J genes are TRBV9 and TRBJ2-7. Germline CDR1 and CDR2: SGDLS and YYNGEE. This CDR3 is built from 14 residues. The CDR3 here is CASSVGGSSYEQYF. The whole variable domain, remainder taken from reference TRBV9 and TRBJ2-7, is DSGVTQTPKHLITATGQRVTLRCSPRSGDLSVYWYQQSLDQGLQFLIQYYNGEERAKGNILERFSAQQFPDLHSELNLSSLELGDSALYFCASSVGGSSYEQYFGPGTRLTVT.

The chain carries TRBV2 and TRBJ2-5; TCRdb gives TRBD2 as the D gene, but with no DNA this cannot be confirmed. This CDR3 is built from 12 residues. The germline V gene encodes CDR1 SNHLY and CDR2 FYNNEI. CDR3 residues: CAIPSAGETQYF.

This chain links TRBV7-9 with TRBJ2-3. The CDR3 runs to 15 residues. Germline V gene lookup returns CDR1 SEHNR and CDR2 FQNEAQ (reference sequence). The CDR3 sequence is CASSFSGSYTDTQYF.

The chain is built from TRBV29-1 and TRBJ2-1; TCRdb names TRBD1, which stays unverified in the absence of DNA. CDR1 is SQVTM, CDR2 ANQGSEA, per germline. CDR3 size: 12 residues. CDR3 protein: CSGFVGTNEQFF.

This chain joins TRBV4-1 and TRBJ2-5; TCRdb lists TRBD2, though no DNA is available to test this call. In germline, CDR1 is MGHRA, CDR2 YSYEKL. There are 15 residues in the CDR3. CDR3 sequence: CASSRTSATQETQYF.

This chain links TRBV29-1 with TRBJ1-2. Germline loops: CDR1 SQVTM, CDR2 ANQGSEA. This CDR3 is 12 amino acids long. CDR3: CSVEDKQYGYTF.

This sequence joins TRBV3-1 and TRBJ2-3. The CDR3 consists of 13 residues. Germline loops: CDR1 LGHDT, CDR2 YNNKEL (reference sequence). This chain's CDR3 is CASSHRIGDTQYF.

The chain carries TRBV12-3 or TRBV12-4 and TRBJ1-1. The CDR3 has 12 residues. This CDR3 reads CASRKWNTEAFF.

The genes are TRBV25-1 and TRBJ2-3; the TRBD2 assignment by TCRdb is unverifiable without DNA. The CDR3 loop spans 11 amino acids. Germline values: CDR1 MGHDK, CDR2 SYGVNS. CDR3 residues: CASAAGLRQYF. Filled out from reference TRBV25-1 and TRBJ2-3, the complete variable domain reads EADIYQTPRYLVIGTGKKITLECSQTMGHDKMYWYQQDPGMELHLIHYSYGVNSTEKGDLSSESTVSRIRTEHFPLTLESARPSHTSQYLCASAAGLRQYFGPGTRLTVL.